This is a list of T cell receptor beta chains from one sample in a study of technical replicates of blood from several donors. TCRdb's table, derived via immunoSEQ multiplex PCR, lists solely in-frame clones and lacks some. The data hold about 79,000 clones, with approximately 94% observed a single time. The sequenced material came from T cells isolated from PBMCs. The receptors come from a human donor in good health. Each CDR3 is given with its conserved first and last residue. Fields, in order: clone size, CDR3 length, V gene, D gene, J gene, CDR3 protein, CDR3 DNA. The D gene is left open where the match is weak. Size is stated for part of the rows, as once, few or many counts, or as a class when the clone is expanded.

.	16	TRBV28	TRBD1	TRBJ2-7	CASSPTTRQGSYEQYF	TGTGCCAGCAGTCCTACCACGAGACAGGGGTCCTACGAGCAGTACTTC
.	11	TRBV20-1	.	TRBJ2-7	CSARVNYEQYF	TGCAGTGCTAGAGTTAACTACGAGCAGTACTTC
.	17	TRBV5-5	.	TRBJ2-4	CASSTPTGVLGADIQYF	TGTGCCAGCAGCACGCCGACTGGCGTCCTTGGGGCGGACATTCAGTACTTC
once	13	TRBV10-3	TRBD1	TRBJ1-5	CAIQGASNQPQHF	TGTGCCATCCAGGGGGCCAGCAATCAGCCCCAGCATTTT
.	11	TRBV6-5	.	TRBJ1-5	CASSYGGTQHF	TGTGCCAGCAGTTACGGGGGGACCCAGCATTTT
.	14	TRBV23-1	.	TRBJ2-3	CARAEMESTDTQYF	TGCGCCAGGGCGGAGATGGAGAGCACAGATACGCAGTATTTT
.	15	TRBV4-1	.	TRBJ1-3	CASRSPGSSGNTIYF	TGCGCCAGCAGATCTCCTGGGAGCTCTGGAAACACCATATATTTT
.	15	TRBV15	.	TRBJ1-1	CATSREAGWNTEAFF	TGTGCCACCAGCAGAGAAGCAGGGTGGAACACTGAAGCTTTCTTT
.	17	TRBV27	TRBD1	TRBJ1-5	CASSLYPGTGSIQPQHF	TGTGCCAGCAGTTTATATCCCGGGACAGGGAGTATTCAGCCCCAGCATTTT
.	14	TRBV7-6	TRBD1	TRBJ2-7	CASSPPGTGVEQYF	TGTGCCAGCAGCCCCCCCGGGACAGGGGTCGAGCAGTACTTC
.	14	TRBV9	.	TRBJ1-1	CASSVGAGNTEAFF	TGTGCCAGCAGCGTAGGCGCGGGGAACACTGAAGCTTTCTTT
once	12	TRBV30	TRBD1	TRBJ2-7	CRGGQGPSEQYF	TGTAGGGGGGGACAGGGACCCAGCGAGCAGTACTTC
.	15	TRBV6-5	.	TRBJ2-4	CASSHTALAKNIQYF	TGTGCCAGCAGTCATACAGCTCTAGCCAAAAACATTCAGTACTTC
.	12	TRBV6-6	.	TRBJ2-1	CASSTLGDEQFF	TGTGCCAGCAGTACATTAGGGGATGAGCAGTTCTTC
.	15	TRBV2	.	TRBJ1-6	CASSEKSAAGSPLHF	TGTGCCAGCAGTGAAAAGTCTGCAGCAGGCTCACCCCTCCACTTT
once	14	TRBV19	.	TRBJ2-6	CASSLNSGANVLTF	TGTGCCAGTAGCCTAAACTCTGGGGCCAACGTCCTGACTTTC
.	13	TRBV6-5	TRBD2	TRBJ2-7	CASSYVGGGEQYF	TGTGCCAGCAGTTACGTCGGCGGGGGCGAGCAGTACTTC